This entry lists 8 T cell receptor beta chains sequenced from one sample in a study of CD8+CD57+ T cells in acquired aplastic anemia. Genomic DNA templated the TCR beta VDJ and CDR3 profiling. TCRdb independently ran MiXCR on the reads; one entry per CDR3 protein. The sample yields about 400,000 distinct CDR3 sequences, roughly 68% seen once. Material: sorted CD4+, CD8+, or CD8+CD57+ T cells (not recorded which) from PBMCs. These receptor sequences come from a human donor in good health, serving as a control.

For this clonotype: The conserved closing phenylalanine or tryptophan is absent in this CDR3, likely reflecting a read error. The limits of the CDR3 on the DNA are not certain, so only TCRdb's listed CDR3 is given. The chain employs TRBV7-2 and TRBJ2-7; no check of the table's D call, TRBD1, against the DNA was made. In germline, CDR1 is SGHTA, CDR2 FQGNSA. The CDR3 contains 13 residues when both ends are counted. CDR3 protein: CASRTTATNYRYT.

This clonotype was detected many times. The rearrangement joins TRBV5-8 to TRBJ1-2; 9 bases are shared with TRBD1. The CDR3 has 16 amino acids. Germline assignment: CDR1 SGHTS and CDR2 YDEGEE. The V segment lost 5 bases and the J segment 7 bases; nucleotides outside the gene matches: 15. CDR3 region: CASRSGTGQQTRGYTF. The CDR3, as DNA: TGTGCCAGCAGATCCGGGACAGGGCAACAGACTCGTGGCTACACCTTC.

A remark on this clonotype: The conserved phenylalanine or tryptophan is not found at the CDR3 terminus, so this likely reflects a read error. The DNA is left out, because the CDR3 cannot be placed on it with certainty; the CDR3 is given as TCRdb lists it. The chain recombines TRBV7-2 with TRBJ2-1. The V gene's germline CDR1 is SGHTA and CDR2 FQGNSA. Ends included, the CDR3 has 13 residues. The CDR3 reads CASLFLDGNAQSS.

This chain links TRBV10-1 with TRBJ2-7; 9 bases are shared with TRBD1. The CDR3 consists of 14 residues. The trim removed 6 bases at V and 3 bases at J, leaving 6 bases unmatched. Germline V gene data show CDR1 as WNHNN and CDR2 as SYGVQD (reference sequence). The CDR3 coding sequence is TGCGCCAGCAGATCCGGGACAGGGCACTACGAGCAGTACTTC. Translated: CASRSGTGHYEQYF.

This chain uses TRBV9 with TRBJ2-3; tentatively, D is TRBD1 (6 bases). Germline-derived CDR1 and CDR2 are SGDLS and YYNGEE. CDR3 length equals 14 residues. V lost 4 bases and J 4 bases, leaving 13 bases between the germline ends. Here the CDR3 DNA reads TGTGCCAGCAGCTCGACAGGCGCCGCAGATACGCAGTATTTT. Protein product: CASSSTGAADTQYF.

This clonotype was recorded many times. The V and J genes are TRBV4-3 and TRBJ1-1; D is uncertain. Germline CDR1 is LGHNA and CDR2 is YSLEER. Trimming left V 3 bases short and J 1 base short, with 9 bases between. The CDR3 extends over 14 amino acids. The CDR3 protein is CASSHSIPNTEAFF. CDR3 sequence (DNA): TGCGCCAGCAGCCACTCTATCCCGAACACTGAAGCTTTCTTT.

This chain connects TRBV7-3 to TRBJ1-2; tentative D call: TRBD1 (5 bases). V lost 6 bases and J 10 bases, leaving 12 bases between the germline ends. The CDR3 loop spans 11 amino acids. Germline V gives CDR1 SGHTA, CDR2 FQGTGA. The CDR3 sequence is CASRLDSDYTF. CDR3 DNA: TGTGCCAGCAGGTTAGACAGTGACTACACCTTC.

On this clonotype: A junction end diverges from the germline sequence, so it may reflect a read error. The J gene is TRBJ2-5, the V gene TRBV11-3; D is uncertain. Per germline, CDR1 SGHNT and CDR2 YENEEA. The CDR3 contains 13 residues. The CDR3 spells CASSENSQATEYF. The CDR3 DNA reads as TGTGCCAGCAGCGAAAATAGCCAAGCGACCGAGTACTTC.